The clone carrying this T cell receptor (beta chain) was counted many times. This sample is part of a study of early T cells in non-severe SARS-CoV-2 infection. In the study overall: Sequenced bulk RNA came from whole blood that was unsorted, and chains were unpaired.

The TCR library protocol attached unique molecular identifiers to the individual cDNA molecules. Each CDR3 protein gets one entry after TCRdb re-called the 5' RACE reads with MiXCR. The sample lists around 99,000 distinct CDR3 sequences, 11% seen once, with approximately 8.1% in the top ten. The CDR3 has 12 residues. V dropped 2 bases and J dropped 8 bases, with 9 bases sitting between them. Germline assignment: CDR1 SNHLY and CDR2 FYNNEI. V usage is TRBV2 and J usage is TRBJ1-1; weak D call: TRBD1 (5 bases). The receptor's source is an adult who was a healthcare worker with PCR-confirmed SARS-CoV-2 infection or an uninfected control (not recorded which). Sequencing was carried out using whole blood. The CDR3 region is CASSEYGAEAFF. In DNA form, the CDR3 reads TGTGCCAGCAGTGAATACGGGGCGGAAGCTTTCTTT. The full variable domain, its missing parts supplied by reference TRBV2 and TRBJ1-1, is EPEVTQTPSHQVTQMGQEVILRCVPISNHLYFYWYRQILGQKVEFLVSFYNNEISEKSEIFDDQFSVERPDGSNFTLKIRSTKLEDSAMYFCASSEYGAEAFFGQGTRLTVV.